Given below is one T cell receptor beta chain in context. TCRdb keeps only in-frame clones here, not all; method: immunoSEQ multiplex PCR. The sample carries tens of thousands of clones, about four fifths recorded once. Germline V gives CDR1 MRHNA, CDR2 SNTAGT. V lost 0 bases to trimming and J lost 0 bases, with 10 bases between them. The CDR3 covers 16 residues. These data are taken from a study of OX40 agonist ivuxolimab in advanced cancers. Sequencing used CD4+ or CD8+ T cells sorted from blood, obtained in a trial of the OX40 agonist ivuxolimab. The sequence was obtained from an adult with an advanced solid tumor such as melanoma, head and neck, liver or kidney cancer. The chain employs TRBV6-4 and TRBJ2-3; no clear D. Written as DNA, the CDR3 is TGTGCCAGCAGTGACTCAGCCACAACTAGCACAGATACGCAGTATTTT. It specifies CASSDSATTSTDTQYF.